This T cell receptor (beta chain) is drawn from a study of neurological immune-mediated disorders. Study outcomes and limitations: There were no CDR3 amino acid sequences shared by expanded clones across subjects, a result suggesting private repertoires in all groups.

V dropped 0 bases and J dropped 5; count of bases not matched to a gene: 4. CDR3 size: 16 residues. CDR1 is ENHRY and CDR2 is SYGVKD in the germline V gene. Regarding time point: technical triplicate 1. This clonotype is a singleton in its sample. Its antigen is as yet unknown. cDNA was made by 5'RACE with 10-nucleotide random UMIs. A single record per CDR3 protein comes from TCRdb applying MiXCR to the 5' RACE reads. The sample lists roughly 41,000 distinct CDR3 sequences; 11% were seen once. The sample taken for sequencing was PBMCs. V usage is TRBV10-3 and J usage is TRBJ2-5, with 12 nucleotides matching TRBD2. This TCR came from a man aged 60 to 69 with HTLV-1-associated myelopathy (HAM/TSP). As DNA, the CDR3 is TGTGCCATCAGTGAGTCGACTAGCGGGAGTGGCGAGACCCAGTACTTC. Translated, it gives CAISESTSGSGETQYF.